This passage covers 21 T cell receptor beta chains from one sample sequenced in a study of T cell repertoires in cytomegalovirus infection. TCRdb called the reads again in MiXCR, with one record for every CDR3 protein. The sample lists about 920,000 distinct CDR3 sequences, approximately 31% occurring once. Their specific antigens are unknown. The input for sequencing was cultured CD8+ T cells from PBMCs, taken from culture after CMV antigen stimulation. Every receptor here comes from a human donor in good health (CMV status not recorded). Some clones in this sample may be carry-over from other donors' samples.

With respect to this clonotype: Lacking the conserved final phenylalanine or tryptophan, this CDR3 likely reflects a read error. The chain recombines TRBV6-1 with TRBJ1-1, with D perhaps matching TRBD1 (6 bases). The V end lost 8 bases, the J end lost 7 bases, and 17 bases lay between the germline ends. The CDR3 has 13 amino acids. CDR1 is MNHNS and CDR2 is SASEGT in the germline V gene. CDR3 coding DNA: TGTGCCAGCTTTCCGGGGGGGGCGGATGAAGCTTTCTCT. It specifies CASFPGGADEAFS.

This clonotype was recorded a few times. DNA of the CDR3: TGTGCCAGTAGTATTTTCCAGGGGTTTGGCGACACTGAAGCTTTCTTT. Amino acid sequence: CASSIFQGFGDTEAFF. This chain uses TRBV19 with TRBJ1-1; maybe TRBD1 (6 bases). This CDR3 comprises 16 residues. Germline V gene data show CDR1 as LNHDA and CDR2 as SQIVND (reference sequence). V was clipped by 3 bases and J by 3 bases, with 17 bases between them. Full variable domain (outside the CDR3, taken from reference TRBV19 and TRBJ1-1): DGGITQSPKYLFRKEGQNVTLSCEQNLNHDAMYWYRQDPGQGLRLIYYSQIVNDFQKGDIAEGYSVSREKKESFPLTVTSAQKNPTAFYLCASSIFQGFGDTEAFFGQGTRLTVV.

This clonotype was recorded many times. The rearrangement links TRBV7-9 to TRBJ1-6; no firm D call. CDR3 length: 12 residues. CDR1 and CDR2 from the germline V gene are SEHNR and FQNEAQ (reference sequence). Between the trimmed V and J ends, which lost 6 bases and 9 bases, there was a span of 9 bases. The CDR3 coding sequence is TGTGCCAGCAGACCTGTCTCTTCACCCCTCCACTTT. Its protein is CASRPVSSPLHF.

The chain is built from TRBV29-1 and TRBJ2-7, with D possibly being TRBD1 (6 bases). Trimming removed 1 base at V and 3 bases at J, with 7 bases between. The V gene's germline CDR1 is SQVTM and CDR2 ANQGSEA. The CDR3 has 12 residues. The CDR3 bases are TGCAGCGTTGAAGGGGACAACTACGAGCAGTACGTC. Amino acids: CSVEGDNYEQYV.

This clonotype showed up just a few times. The genes are TRBV2 and TRBJ2-2; 10 nucleotides line up with TRBD2. The V gene end was trimmed by 7 bases and the J gene end by 1 base; junction bases not matched to a gene: 12. Germline values: CDR1 SNHLY, CDR2 FYNNEI. The CDR3 is 18 residues long. CDR3 coding DNA: TGTGCCAGCACCCAAGGGCTAGCGGGAGACAAGAACACCGGGGAGCTGTTTTTT. The encoded protein is CASTQGLAGDKNTGELFF. Based on the CDR3 plus reference TRBV2 and TRBJ2-2, the full variable domain is EPEVTQTPSHQVTQMGQEVILRCVPISNHLYFYWYRQILGQKVEFLVSFYNNEISEKSEIFDDQFSVERPDGSNFTLKIRSTKLEDSAMYFCASTQGLAGDKNTGELFFGEGSRLTVL.

This clonotype showed up just a few times. The gene calls are TRBV6-1 and TRBJ2-1; no firm D call. CDR1 MNHNS and CDR2 SASEGT come from the germline V gene. The CDR3 sequence is 13 residues long. V was cut by 10 bases and J by 0 bases, with 10 bases left in between. CDR3 in amino acids: CATERNSYNEQFF. In nucleotides, the CDR3 is TGTGCCACCGAGAGAAACTCCTACAATGAGCAGTTCTTC.

V usage is TRBV7-6 and J usage is TRBJ1-1, with D perhaps matching TRBD1 (6 bases). V shed 6 bases and J shed 1 base, with 18 bases lying between them. Germline loops: CDR1 SGHVS, CDR2 FNYEAQ. The CDR3 consists of 16 residues. The CDR3 DNA reads TGTGCCAGCAGAAGAGGCGGGGGGGGCCCGAACACTGAAGCTTTCTTT. Translation: CASRRGGGGPNTEAFF.

This chain links TRBV27 with TRBJ2-1; the D gene is possibly TRBD1 (5 bases). The CDR3 length is 15 residues. V lost 2 bases to trimming and J lost 6 bases, with 14 bases between them. From germline, CDR1 is MNHEY and CDR2 SMNVEV (reference sequence). CDR3 DNA sequence: TGTGCCAGCAGTTTACGTCCGACAGAAGTCAATGAGCAGTTCTTC. Protein: CASSLRPTEVNEQFF.

This clonotype appeared many times. This chain joins TRBV7-8 and TRBJ2-7, with a weak D call TRBD1 (6 bases). From germline, CDR1 is SGHVS and CDR2 FQNEAQ. The CDR3 is 14 amino acids. The V gene lost 5 bases and the J gene lost 4 bases, with 15 bases spanning the gap. The CDR3 sequence: CASSVGTQHYEQYV. DNA for the CDR3: TGTGCCAGCAGCGTCGGGACACAGCATTACGAGCAGTACGTC.

The chain has TRBV4-3 and TRBJ2-2; perhaps D is TRBD1 or TRBD2 (6 bases each). CDR1 LGHNA and CDR2 YSLEER come from the germline V gene. CDR3 size: 17 residues. Trimming cost V 1 base and J 1 base, with 13 bases left between them. The CDR3 DNA is TGCGCCAGCAGCCAAGTTTGGGGGGCTGGGAACACCGGGGAGCTGTTTTTT. It encodes CASSQVWGAGNTGELFF.

The chain is built from TRBV7-4 and TRBJ1-5, with a possible D match to TRBD1 (6 bases). The V end lost 4 bases, the J end lost 7 bases, and 11 bases lay between the germline ends. This CDR3 contains 13 residues. Germline V gene data show CDR1 as SGHVT and CDR2 as SQSDAQ. CDR3 in amino acids: CASSSRGTQPQHF. CDR3 coding DNA: TGTGCCAGCAGCTCCAGGGGCACGCAGCCCCAGCATTTT.

The genes are TRBV6-1 and TRBJ2-1; 10 bases line up with TRBD1. The germline V gene has CDR1 MNHNS and CDR2 SASEGT. CDR3 length equals 15 residues. Losses at the gene ends were 4 bases for V and 3 bases for J; bases not matched to a gene: 3. This CDR3 is CASSAGTGVYNEQFF. The DNA for the CDR3 is TGTGCCAGCAGTGCAGGGACAGGGGTCTACAATGAGCAGTTCTTC.

The V call is TRBV27, the J call TRBJ2-7; TRBD2 matches at 8 bases. Germline assignment: CDR1 MNHEY and CDR2 SMNVEV (reference sequence). The CDR3 runs 13 residues. After removal of 10 bases from V and 2 bases from J, the junction contained 7 bases not matched to a gene. The CDR3 bases are TGTGCCACGGGGGGGGGTCCTACCTACGAGCAGTACTTC. This codes for CATGGGPTYEQYF.

This clonotype was detected a few times. This sequence joins TRBV11-2 and TRBJ2-1; TRBD1 matches at 10 bases. CDR3 length: 15 amino acids. V dropped 5 bases and J dropped 7; count of bases not matched to a gene: 8. Germline V gene lookup returns CDR1 SGHAT and CDR2 FQNNGV. The CDR3, as DNA: TGTGCCAGCAGCGCCCCCGGGACAGGGGTGAATGAGCAGTTCTTC. Encoded protein: CASSAPGTGVNEQFF.

The table lists this clonotype with a few counts. This rearrangement joins TRBV19 to TRBJ2-5; 7 bases map to TRBD1. There are 14 residues in the CDR3. The J segment lost 2 bases and the V segment lost 3 bases, leaving 3 bases of the junction unmatched. Germline V gene data show CDR1 as LNHDA and CDR2 as SQIVND (reference sequence). CDR3 nucleotide sequence: TGTGCCAGTAGTATTAAGGGACAGCAAGAGACCCAGTACTTC. This encodes CASSIKGQQETQYF.

Concerning this clonotype itself: Given a much more abundant clone one base away, this may be a read error. The chain has TRBV7-9 and TRBJ2-2, with D unresolved. The CDR3 is made up of 13 amino acids. Germline V gene lookup returns CDR1 SEHNR and CDR2 FQNEAQ (reference sequence). The CDR3 loop is CANSHLNTGELFF. CDR3 bases: TGTGCCAACAGCCACCTGAACACCGGGGAGCTGTTTTTT.

This sequence joins TRBV6-1 and TRBJ2-2; TRBD2 matches at 7 bases. The CDR3 length is 14 residues. V lost 6 bases and J lost 5; bases outside the gene matches: 6. The germline CDR1 and CDR2 sequences are MNHNS and SASEGT. CDR3 DNA sequence: TGTGCCAGCAGCACCGGGCGGGGGACCGGGGAGCTGTTTTTT. Its protein product is CASSTGRGTGELFF.

This clonotype was counted a few times. The genes are TRBV15 and TRBJ2-3; D possibly corresponds to TRBD1 (6 bases). Per the germline V gene, CDR1 is LNHNV and CDR2 is YYDKDF (reference sequence). The CDR3 consists of 13 residues. Trimming pared 10 bases from V and 2 bases from J, leaving 13 bases between. DNA of the CDR3: TGTGCCATTAAGGACAGCTCCACAGATACGCAGTATTTT. Encoded protein: CAIKDSSTDTQYF. The whole variable domain, remainder taken from reference TRBV15 and TRBJ2-3, is DAMVIQNPRYQVTQFGKPVTLSCSQTLNHNVMYWYQQKSSQAPKLLFHYYDKDFNNEADTPDNFQSRRPNTSFCFLDIRSPGLGDTAMYLCAIKDSSTDTQYFGPGTRLTVL.

V usage is TRBV4-1 and J usage is TRBJ2-3; TRBD2 matches at 14 bases. V was clipped by 10 bases and J by 6 bases; unmatched bases: 9. Germline V gives CDR1 MGHRA, CDR2 YSYEKL. The CDR3 consists of 15 residues. CDR3 coding DNA: TGCGCCACCGGCCGACTAGCGGGGGGGACGGATACGCAGTATTTT. Translating it yields CATGRLAGGTDTQYF.

This chain joins TRBV7-2 and TRBJ1-2, with 10 bases fitting TRBD1. CDR1 SGHTA and CDR2 FQGNSA come from the germline V gene. With 3 bases clipped from V and 4 bases from J, the junction kept 8 bases outside the gene matches. The CDR3 spans 16 residues. The CDR3 loop is CASSFGLGQGFYGYTF. CDR3 bases: TGTGCCAGCAGCTTTGGCCTGGGACAGGGGTTCTATGGCTACACCTTC.

The chain recombines TRBV10-3 with TRBJ1-5, with 8 nucleotides matching TRBD1. This CDR3 region has 14 residues. Losses at the gene ends were 5 bases for V and 6 bases for J; bases not matched to a gene: 6. Germline V gives CDR1 ENHRY, CDR2 SYGVKD. The CDR3 bases are TGTGCCATCAGTTCCCCAGGGGGCGGTCAGCCCCAGCATTTT. Residues: CAISSPGGGQPQHF.